This TCR beta chain is drawn from a study of blood T cell repertoires in COVID-19. Study-wide background: Acute and convalescent COVID-19 samples came from the United States, Italy and Spain. PBMCs, B-cell-depleted T cells, or T cells were the source of the cDNA or gDNA that made up the material.

Trimming cost V 5 bases and J 8 bases, with 24 bases left between them. The CDR3 totals 16 residues. The germline V gene encodes CDR1 SEHNR and CDR2 FQNEAQ (reference sequence). Source study methods: Amplified reference gene primers provided the basis for estimating nucleated cell counts. Measured with immunoSEQ multiplex PCR; TCRdb has only the in-frame clones, and not every one. V, J and clone size reflect that table, while D and trimming were determined from the DNA. The data contain around 170,000 clones, around 90% of them singletons. The sequence was collected from a man aged 55 to 70 with acute or convalescent COVID-19. Sequenced input: peripheral blood. The chain combines TRBV7-9 with TRBJ1-2, with D perhaps matching TRBD1 (5 bases). In DNA form, the CDR3 reads TGTGCCAGCAGCCCCACCGCCTCAGGGCGGGGAGGAGGCTACACCTTC. Its translation is CASSPTASGRGGGYTF.